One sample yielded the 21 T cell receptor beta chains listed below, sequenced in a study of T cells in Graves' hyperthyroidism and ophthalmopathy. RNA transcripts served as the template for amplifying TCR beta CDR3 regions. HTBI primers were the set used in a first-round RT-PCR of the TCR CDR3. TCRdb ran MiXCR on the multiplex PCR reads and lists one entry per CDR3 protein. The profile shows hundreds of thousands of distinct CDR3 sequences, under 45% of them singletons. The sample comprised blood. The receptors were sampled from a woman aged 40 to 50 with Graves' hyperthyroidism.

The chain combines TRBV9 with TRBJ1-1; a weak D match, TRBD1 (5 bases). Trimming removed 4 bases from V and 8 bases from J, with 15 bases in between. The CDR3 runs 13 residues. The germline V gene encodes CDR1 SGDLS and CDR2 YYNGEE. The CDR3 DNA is TGTGCCAGCAGCCGTATACGGGGCGGGGAAGCTTTCTTT. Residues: CASSRIRGGEAFF. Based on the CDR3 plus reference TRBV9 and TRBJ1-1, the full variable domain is DSGVTQTPKHLITATGQRVTLRCSPRSGDLSVYWYQQSLDQGLQFLIQYYNGEERAKGNILERFSAQQFPDLHSELNLSSLELGDSALYFCASSRIRGGEAFFGQGTRLTVV.

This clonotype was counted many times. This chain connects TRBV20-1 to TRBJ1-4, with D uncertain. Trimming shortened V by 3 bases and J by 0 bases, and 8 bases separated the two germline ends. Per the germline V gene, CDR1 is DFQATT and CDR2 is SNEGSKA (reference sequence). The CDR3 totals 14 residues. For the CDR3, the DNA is TGCAGTGCTAGTTCGCCCGCAACTAATGAAAAACTGTTTTTT. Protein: CSASSPATNEKLFF.

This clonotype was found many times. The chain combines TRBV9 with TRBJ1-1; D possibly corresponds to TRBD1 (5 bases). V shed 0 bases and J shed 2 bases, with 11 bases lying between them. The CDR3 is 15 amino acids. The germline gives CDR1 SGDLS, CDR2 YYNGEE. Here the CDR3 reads CASSVGGSVNTEAFF. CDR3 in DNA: TGTGCCAGCAGCGTAGGGGGCAGTGTCAACACTGAAGCTTTCTTT.

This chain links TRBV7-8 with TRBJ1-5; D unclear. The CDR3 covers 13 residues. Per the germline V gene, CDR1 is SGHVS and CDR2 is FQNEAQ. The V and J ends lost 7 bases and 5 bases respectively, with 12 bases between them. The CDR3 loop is CASTTSLDQPQHF. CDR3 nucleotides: TGTGCCAGCACCACCAGTCTAGATCAGCCCCAGCATTTT.

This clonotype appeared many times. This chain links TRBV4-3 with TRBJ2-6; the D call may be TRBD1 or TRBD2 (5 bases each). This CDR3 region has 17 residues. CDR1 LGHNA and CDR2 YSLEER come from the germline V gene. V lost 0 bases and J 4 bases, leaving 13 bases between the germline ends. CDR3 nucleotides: TGCGCCAGCAGCCAAGATGTTGGGGGAACCGGGGCCAACGTCCTGACTTTC. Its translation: CASSQDVGGTGANVLTF.

For the CDR3, the DNA is TGCGCCAGCAGGAGGGGGACCGATAATGACTATGGCTACACCTTC. As protein: CASRRGTDNDYGYTF. J is TRBJ1-2 and V is TRBV5-1; maybe TRBD1 (6 bases). This CDR3 region has 15 residues. Trimming stripped 5 bases from V and 3 bases from J, with 17 bases between. Germline CDR1 and CDR2: SGHRS and YFSETQ.

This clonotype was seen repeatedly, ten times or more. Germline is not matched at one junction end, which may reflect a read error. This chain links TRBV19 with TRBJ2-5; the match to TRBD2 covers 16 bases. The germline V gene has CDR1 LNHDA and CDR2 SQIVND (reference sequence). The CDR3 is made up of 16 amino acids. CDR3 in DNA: TGCGCCAGCAGCCCGGGACTAGCGGGGGGGAGGGAGACCCAGTACTTC. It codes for CASSPGLAGGRETQYF.

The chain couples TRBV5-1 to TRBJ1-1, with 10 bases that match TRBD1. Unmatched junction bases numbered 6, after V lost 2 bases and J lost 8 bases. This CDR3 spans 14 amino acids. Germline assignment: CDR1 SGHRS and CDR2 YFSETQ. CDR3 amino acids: CASSLGQGEKEAFF. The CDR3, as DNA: TGCGCCAGCAGCTTAGGACAGGGGGAAAAAGAAGCTTTCTTT.

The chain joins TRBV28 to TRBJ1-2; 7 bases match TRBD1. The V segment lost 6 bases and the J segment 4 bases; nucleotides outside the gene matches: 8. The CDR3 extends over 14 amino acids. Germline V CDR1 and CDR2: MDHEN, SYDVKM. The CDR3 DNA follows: TGTGCCAGCAGGTATACGGACAGGCCCTATGGCTACACCTTC. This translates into CASRYTDRPYGYTF.

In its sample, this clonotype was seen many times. The CDR3 DNA sequence: TGCGCCAGCAGCGCCGGGGACCTGCGAAACACCATATATTTT. This sequence encodes CASSAGDLRNTIYF. The genes are TRBV5-1 and TRBJ1-3; tentative D call: TRBD1 (5 bases). CDR3 length equals 14 residues. The germline V gene encodes CDR1 SGHRS and CDR2 YFSETQ. Trimming removed 4 bases from V and 5 bases from J, with 13 bases in between.

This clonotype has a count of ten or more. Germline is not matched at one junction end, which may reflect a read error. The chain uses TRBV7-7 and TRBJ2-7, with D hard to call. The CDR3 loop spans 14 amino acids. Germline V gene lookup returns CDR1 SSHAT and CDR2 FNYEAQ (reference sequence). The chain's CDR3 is CASSFVTTPDEQYF. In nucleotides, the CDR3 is TGTGCTAGCAGCTTTGTGACCACCCCGGACGAGCAGTACTTC. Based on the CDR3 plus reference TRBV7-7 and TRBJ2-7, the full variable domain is GAGVSQSPRYKVTKRGQDVTLRCDPISSHATLYWYQQALGQGPEFLTYFNYEAQPDKSGLPSDRFSAERPEGSISTLTIQRTEQRDSAMYRCASSFVTTPDEQYFGPGTRLTVT.

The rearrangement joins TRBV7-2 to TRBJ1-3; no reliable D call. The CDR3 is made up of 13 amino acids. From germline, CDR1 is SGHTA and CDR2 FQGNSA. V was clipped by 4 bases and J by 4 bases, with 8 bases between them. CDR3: CASSWSQGNTIYF. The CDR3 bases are TGTGCCAGCAGCTGGAGTCAGGGAAACACCATATATTTT.

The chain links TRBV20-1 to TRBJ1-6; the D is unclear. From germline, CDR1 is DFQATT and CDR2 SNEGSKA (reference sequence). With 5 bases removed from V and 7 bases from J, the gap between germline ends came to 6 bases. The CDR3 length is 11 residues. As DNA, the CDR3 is TGCAGTGCTGGCCCCAATTCACCCCTCCACTTT. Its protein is CSAGPNSPLHF.

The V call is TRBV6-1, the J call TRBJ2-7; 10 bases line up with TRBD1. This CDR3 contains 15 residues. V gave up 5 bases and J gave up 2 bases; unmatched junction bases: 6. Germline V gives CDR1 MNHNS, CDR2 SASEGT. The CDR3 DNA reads TGTGCCAGCAGTCAAACGGGACAGGGGACCTACGAGCAGTACTTC. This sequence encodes CASSQTGQGTYEQYF.

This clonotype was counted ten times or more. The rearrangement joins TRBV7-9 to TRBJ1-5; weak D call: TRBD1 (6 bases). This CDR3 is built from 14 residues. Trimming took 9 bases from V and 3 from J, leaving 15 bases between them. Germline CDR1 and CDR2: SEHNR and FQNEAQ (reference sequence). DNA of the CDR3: TGTGCCAGTTCCTCAGGGGCGGTCAATCAGCCCCAGCATTTT. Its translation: CASSSGAVNQPQHF. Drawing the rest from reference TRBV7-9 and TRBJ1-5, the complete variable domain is DTGVSQNPRHKITKRGQNVTFRCDPISEHNRLYWYRQTLGQGPEFLTYFQNEAQLEKSRLLSDRFSAERPKGSFSTLEIQRTEQGDSAMYLCASSSGAVNQPQHFGDGTRLSIL.

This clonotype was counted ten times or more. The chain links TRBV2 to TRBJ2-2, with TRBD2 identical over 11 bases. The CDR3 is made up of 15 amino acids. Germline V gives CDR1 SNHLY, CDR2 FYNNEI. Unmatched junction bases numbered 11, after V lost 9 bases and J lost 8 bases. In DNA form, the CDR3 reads TGTGCCAGTAGGGGGACTAGCGGTTCCGCGGGGGAGCTGTTTTTT. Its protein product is CASRGTSGSAGELFF. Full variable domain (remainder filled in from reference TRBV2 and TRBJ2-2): EPEVTQTPSHQVTQMGQEVILRCVPISNHLYFYWYRQILGQKVEFLVSFYNNEISEKSEIFDDQFSVERPDGSNFTLKIRSTKLEDSAMYFCASRGTSGSAGELFFGEGSRLTVL.

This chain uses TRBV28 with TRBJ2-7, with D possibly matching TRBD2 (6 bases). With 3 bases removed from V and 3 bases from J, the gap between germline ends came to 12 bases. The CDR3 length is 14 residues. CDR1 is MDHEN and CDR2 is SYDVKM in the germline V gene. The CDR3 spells CASSFSGPIYEQYF. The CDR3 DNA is TGTGCCAGCAGTTTCAGCGGGCCCATCTACGAGCAGTACTTC.

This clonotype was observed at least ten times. The CDR3 coding sequence is TGTGCCACCAGTGATTTGCGAGTCTCCGGGGAGCTGTTTTTT. Protein sequence: CATSDLRVSGELFF. J is TRBJ2-2 and V is TRBV24-1; D not certain. Germline loops: CDR1 KGHDR, CDR2 SFDVKD. The CDR3 is made up of 14 amino acids. V was trimmed by 0 bases and J by 6 bases, leaving 7 bases between them.

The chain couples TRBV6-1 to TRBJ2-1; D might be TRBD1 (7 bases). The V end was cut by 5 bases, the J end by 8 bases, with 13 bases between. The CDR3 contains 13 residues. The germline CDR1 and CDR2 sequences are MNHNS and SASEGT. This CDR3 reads CASSFARGDEQFF. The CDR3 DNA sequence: TGTGCCAGCAGTTTTGCCAGGGGGGATGAGCAGTTCTTC.

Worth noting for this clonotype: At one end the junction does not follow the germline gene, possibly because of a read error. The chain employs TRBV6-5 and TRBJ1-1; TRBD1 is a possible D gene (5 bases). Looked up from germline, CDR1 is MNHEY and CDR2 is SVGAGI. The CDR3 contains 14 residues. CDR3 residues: CASSYLGGVTEASF. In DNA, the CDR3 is TGTGCCAGCAGTTACTTGGGGGGAGTCACTGAAGCTTCCTTT.

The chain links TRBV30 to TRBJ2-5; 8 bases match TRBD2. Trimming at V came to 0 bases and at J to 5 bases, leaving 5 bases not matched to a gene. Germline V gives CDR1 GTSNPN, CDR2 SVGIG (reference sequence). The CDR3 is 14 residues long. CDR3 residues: CAWSVGAGVETQYF. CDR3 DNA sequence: TGTGCCTGGAGTGTGGGAGCGGGAGTGGAGACCCAGTACTTC.